The 29 T cell receptor beta chains below all came from one sample that was sequenced in a study of T cell repertoires in cytomegalovirus infection. TCRdb re-called the reads with MiXCR, one entry per CDR3 protein. The data contain about 920,000 distinct CDR3 sequences, roughly 31% of them singletons. Their recognized antigens are unknown. This specimen consisted of cultured CD8+ T cells from PBMCs, obtained from culture after CMV antigen stimulation. These TCRs come from a human donor in good health (CMV status not recorded). Some clones in this sample may be carry-over from other donors' samples.

For this clonotype: Being one base from a much bigger clone, this may be a read error. V and J are TRBV7-6 and TRBJ2-2; the D gene is possibly TRBD2 (5 bases). CDR3 length: 14 residues. The germline V gene encodes CDR1 SGHVS and CDR2 FNYEAQ. CDR3 loop: CASSFGANTGELLF. As DNA, the CDR3 is TGTGCCAGCAGCTTCGGAGCGAACACCGGGGAGCTGCTTTTT.

This rearrangement joins TRBV6-2 or TRBV6-3 to TRBJ1-4, with D perhaps matching TRBD1 (6 bases). Germline lookup yields CDR1 MNHEY and CDR2 SVGEGT. V lost 5 bases and J 9 bases, leaving 19 bases between the germline ends. The CDR3 totals 15 residues. CDR3 DNA sequence: TGTGCCAGCAGTCCCCGGCAGGGGTTAATGAAAAAACTGTTTTTT. Translating gives CASSPRQGLMKKLFF.

The chain employs TRBV15 and TRBJ2-7; the D gene could be TRBD1 or TRBD2 (5 bases each). The length of the CDR3 is 15 residues. CDR1 is LNHNV and CDR2 is YYDKDF in the germline V gene (reference sequence). With 1 base removed from V and 1 base from J, the gap between germline ends came to 11 bases. CDR3 loop: CATSRGAGSSYEQYV. Here the CDR3 DNA reads TGTGCCACCAGCAGAGGGGCAGGGAGTTCCTACGAGCAGTACGTC.

The chain uses TRBV7-4 and TRBJ2-5; the match to TRBD1 covers 7 bases. V trimming: 4 bases; J trimming: 2 bases; junction bases outside the gene matches: 4. The CDR3 length is 14 residues. CDR1 is SGHVT, CDR2 SQSDAQ, per germline. In nucleotides, the CDR3 is TGTGCCAGCAGCTACTGGGACAGACAAGAGACCCAGTACTTC. It codes for CASSYWDRQETQYF.

This clonotype occurred a few times. The chain joins TRBV12-3 or TRBV12-4 to TRBJ1-1; 7 bases are a match to TRBD1. Germline trimming cut 6 bases from V and 1 base from J; bases unmatched to any gene: 5. The CDR3 is made up of 14 amino acids. The CDR3 sequence is CASRQGGSNTEAFF. The DNA for the CDR3 is TGTGCCAGCAGGCAAGGGGGCTCGAACACTGAAGCTTTCTTT.

This chain uses TRBV6-5 with TRBJ2-4; D not certain. V lost 2 bases to trimming and J lost 9 bases, with 17 bases between them. The CDR3 has 15 amino acids. Germline assignment: CDR1 MNHEY and CDR2 SVGAGI. The CDR3 region has the DNA TGTGCCAGCAGTTACGGGTCAAATCTCATGAGCATTCAGTACTTC. This sequence encodes CASSYGSNLMSIQYF.

The chain combines TRBV27 with TRBJ2-7; tentatively, D is TRBD2 (7 bases). CDR1 and CDR2 (germline): MNHEY, SMNVEV (reference sequence). V gave up 0 bases and J gave up 0 bases, with 12 bases separating them. The CDR3 has 16 amino acids. CDR3 sequence reads: CASSLSGGGHSYEQYV. The CDR3, as DNA: TGTGCCAGCAGTTTATCTGGGGGGGGGCACTCCTACGAGCAGTACGTC.

The chain links TRBV10-3 to TRBJ1-1; 12 positions match TRBD1. V trimming: 5 bases; J trimming: 0 bases; junction bases outside the gene matches: 4. Germline V gene sequence: CDR1 ENHRY, CDR2 SYGVKD. This CDR3 comprises 16 residues. The CDR3 DNA reads as TGTGCCATCAGTCCGGGACAGGGGGCCATGAACACTGAAGCTTTCTTT. It is translated as CAISPGQGAMNTEAFF.

The chain links TRBV6-1 to TRBJ1-6, with D unresolved. Germline CDR1 and CDR2: MNHNS and SASEGT. This CDR3 has 18 residues. The ends were cut back, 5 bases at V and 0 bases at J, with 17 bases in the middle. Here the CDR3 DNA reads TGTGCCAGCAGTTACGGCTCGAGGATGAGCTCCTATAATTCACCCCTCCACTTT. This sequence encodes CASSYGSRMSSYNSPLHF.

This clonotype occurred many times. V and J are TRBV7-9 and TRBJ2-2; D is perhaps TRBD1 (6 bases). CDR1 and CDR2 (germline): SEHNR, FQNEAQ (reference sequence). Trimming took 10 bases from V and 1 from J, leaving 10 bases between them. This CDR3 region has 13 residues. CDR3 in DNA: TGTGCCATCAGGGGCGGGAACACCGGGGAGCTGTTTTTT. It translates to CAIRGGNTGELFF.

There are a few counts of this clonotype. The chain couples TRBV6-6 to TRBJ1-6; maybe TRBD1 (5 bases). This CDR3 contains 11 residues. V was shortened by 7 bases and J by 13 bases, with 11 bases between the two germline ends. The germline CDR1 and CDR2 sequences are MNHNY and SVGAGI (reference sequence). CDR3 in DNA: TGTGCCAGCACCGCAGGGAGGCCCCTCCACTTT. Translation: CASTAGRPLHF.

V gene TRBV28 combines with J gene TRBJ1-1; D is ambiguous. Trimming removed 7 bases from V and 0 bases from J, with 15 bases in between. This CDR3 region has 15 residues. CDR1 and CDR2 from the germline V gene are MDHEN and SYDVKM. The CDR3 bases are TGTGCCAGCACCCACCAAGGGTTCATGAACACTGAAGCTTTCTTT. Residues: CASTHQGFMNTEAFF.

The gene calls are TRBV28 and TRBJ2-2; TRBD1 might be the D (5 bases). Germline CDR1 is MDHEN and CDR2 is SYDVKM. The CDR3 contains 15 residues. V dropped 5 bases and J dropped 1 base, with 11 bases sitting between them. The CDR3 DNA is TGTGCCAGCAGTGCAGGGTTCCGGAACACCGGGGAGCTGTTTTTT. Translated: CASSAGFRNTGELFF.

The rearrangement joins TRBV15 to TRBJ1-2; 11 nucleotides align to TRBD1. Germline lookup yields CDR1 LNHNV and CDR2 YYDKDF (reference sequence). This CDR3 is built from 14 residues. Germline trimming cut 4 bases from V and 7 bases from J; bases unmatched to any gene: 5. CDR3: CATSNGQGAGGYTF. The DNA of the CDR3 is TGTGCCACCAGCAATGGACAGGGGGCGGGTGGCTACACCTTC.

The rearrangement joins TRBV19 to TRBJ1-2; D not certain. The CDR3 runs 13 residues. V was pared by 1 base and J by 8 bases, with 11 bases between. Looked up from germline, CDR1 is LNHDA and CDR2 is SQIVND (reference sequence). The CDR3 DNA follows: TGTGCCAGTAGTATAGTCGGCGTTGGAGGCTACACCTTC. As protein: CASSIVGVGGYTF. The entire variable domain, with the rest obtained from reference TRBV19 and TRBJ1-2, is as follows: DGGITQSPKYLFRKEGQNVTLSCEQNLNHDAMYWYRQDPGQGLRLIYYSQIVNDFQKGDIAEGYSVSREKKESFPLTVTSAQKNPTAFYLCASSIVGVGGYTFGSGTRLTVV.

This chain uses TRBV14 with TRBJ2-1; D could derive from TRBD1 or TRBD2 (6 bases each). Germline V gene data show CDR1 as SGHDN and CDR2 as FVKESK. The CDR3 covers 14 residues. V was trimmed by 2 bases and J by 2 bases, leaving 7 bases between them. DNA of the CDR3: TGTGCCAGCAGCCAAAGGGGGGCCTACAATGAGCAGTTCTTC. It translates to CASSQRGAYNEQFF.

The chain uses TRBV24-1 and TRBJ2-3; the match to TRBD2 covers 7 bases. V lost 1 base and J lost 6; bases outside the gene matches: 6. The CDR3 loop spans 15 amino acids. Germline CDR1 is KGHDR and CDR2 is SFDVKD. This chain's CDR3 is CATSDFGGVSDTQYF. The CDR3 coding sequence is TGTGCCACCAGTGATTTTGGGGGGGTGTCGGATACGCAGTATTTT.

The V gene is TRBV4-3, the J gene TRBJ1-1; D unclear. Looked up from germline, CDR1 is LGHNA and CDR2 is YSLEER. Trimming removed 4 bases at V and 4 bases at J, with 16 bases between. The CDR3 length is 15 residues. CDR3 nucleotides: TGCGCCAGCAGCCTCCGTGGGATGGGAGTCACTGAAGCTTTCTTT. Translated: CASSLRGMGVTEAFF.

The chain uses TRBV28 and TRBJ2-1; D perhaps matches TRBD1 (6 bases). From germline, CDR1 is MDHEN and CDR2 SYDVKM. V was trimmed by 3 bases and J by 0 bases, leaving 27 bases between them. The CDR3 contains 21 residues. The chain's CDR3 is CASSFLKDRQANRDSYNEQFF. In DNA form, the CDR3 reads TGTGCCAGCAGTTTTCTAAAGGATAGACAGGCAAACCGGGACTCCTACAATGAGCAGTTCTTC.

This clonotype occurred many times. This rearrangement joins TRBV11-2 to TRBJ2-2; 9 bases align to TRBD1. The CDR3 runs 17 residues. V trimming: 4 bases; J trimming: 7 bases; junction bases outside the gene matches: 13. CDR1 is SGHAT, CDR2 FQNNGV, per germline. The CDR3 loop is CASSWNMGQGIDGELFF. The CDR3 DNA is TGTGCCAGCAGCTGGAATATGGGACAGGGTATCGACGGGGAGCTGTTTTTT. Full variable domain (rest looked up from reference TRBV11-2 and TRBJ2-2): EAGVAQSPRYKIIEKRQSVAFWCNPISGHATLYWYQQILGQGPKLLIQFQNNGVVDDSQLPKDRFSAERLKGVDSTLKIQPAKLEDSAVYLCASSWNMGQGIDGELFFGEGSRLTVL.

In its sample, this clonotype was seen many times. This rearrangement joins TRBV4-2 to TRBJ2-7; no definite D call. Trimming stripped 0 bases from V and 0 bases from J, with 3 bases between. From germline, CDR1 is LGHNA and CDR2 YNFKEQ. This CDR3 region has 13 residues. CDR3 nucleotides: TGTGCCAGCAGCCAAGACTCCTCCTACGAGCAGTACGTC. Protein sequence: CASSQDSSYEQYV.

This clonotype was seen repeatedly, ten times or more. The chain joins TRBV7-2 to TRBJ1-1, with D unclear. The V and J ends lost 5 bases and 7 bases respectively, with 17 bases between them. The CDR3 totals 14 residues. CDR1 and CDR2 from the germline V gene are SGHTA and FQGNSA. In DNA form, the CDR3 reads TGTGCCAGCAGCCGAGGTACCAGCGTGAATGAAGCTTTCTTT. It encodes CASSRGTSVNEAFF.

There are a few counts of this clonotype. The genes are TRBV12-3 or TRBV12-4 and TRBJ1-5, with TRBD1 as a possible D gene (6 bases). The V end was cut by 7 bases, the J end by 7 bases, with 17 bases between. This CDR3 contains 14 residues. The CDR3 is CASTLGGGAQPQHF. In DNA form, the CDR3 reads TGTGCCAGCACCTTGGGCGGGGGCGCGCAGCCCCAGCATTTT.

The chain recombines TRBV2 with TRBJ1-1; D possibly corresponds to TRBD1 (5 bases). The CDR3 sequence is 15 residues long. Looked up from germline, CDR1 is SNHLY and CDR2 is FYNNEI. V was shortened by 2 bases and J by 4 bases, with 14 bases between the two germline ends. CDR3: CASSESGTAVTEAFF. The CDR3 nucleotides read TGTGCCAGCAGTGAATCGGGGACCGCGGTCACTGAAGCTTTCTTT.

This clonotype was observed a few times. The V call is TRBV2, the J call TRBJ1-2; D may be TRBD1 (5 bases). Germline values: CDR1 SNHLY, CDR2 FYNNEI. Trimming took 2 bases from V and 6 from J, leaving 10 bases between them. The CDR3 has 13 amino acids. CDR3 region: CASSEYQGDGYTF. For the CDR3, the DNA is TGTGCCAGCAGTGAATATCAGGGTGATGGCTACACCTTC.

The chain carries TRBV15 and TRBJ1-1; TRBD1 is a possible D gene (5 bases). V shed 0 bases and J shed 1 base, with 18 bases lying between them. This CDR3 region has 18 residues. The germline gives CDR1 LNHNV, CDR2 YYDKDF (reference sequence). The CDR3 coding sequence is TGTGCCACCAGCAGAGATAAGCAGGGAACGTTCGGGAACACTGAAGCTTTCTTT. This codes for CATSRDKQGTFGNTEAFF.

The chain combines TRBV5-1 with TRBJ2-1; the match to TRBD2 covers 12 bases. The V and J ends lost 4 bases and 4 bases, in that order; junction bases with no gene match: 9. CDR3 length equals 17 residues. The V gene's germline CDR1 is SGHRS and CDR2 YFSETQ. The CDR3 DNA reads as TGCGCCAGCAGCATTGTCACGGGGACTAGCGGGTACAATGAGCAGTTCTTC. This translates into CASSIVTGTSGYNEQFF.

The rearrangement links TRBV7-6 to TRBJ2-3, with 8 bases that match TRBD2. The V and J ends lost 4 bases and 0 bases, in that order; junction bases with no gene match: 6. The CDR3 is made up of 16 amino acids. Germline values: CDR1 SGHVS, CDR2 FNYEAQ. The CDR3 region has the DNA TGTGCCAGCAGCTCACTTAGCGGGACCAGCACAGATACGCAGTATTTT. Translation gives CASSSLSGTSTDTQYF. Combining the CDR3 with reference TRBV7-6 and TRBJ2-3 gives the whole variable domain GAGVSQSPRYKVTKRGQDVALRCDPISGHVSLYWYRQALGQGPEFLTYFNYEAQQDKSGLPNDRFSAERPEGSISTLTIQRTEQRDSAMYRCASSSLSGTSTDTQYFGPGTRLTVL.

J is TRBJ2-7 and V is TRBV14; D is perhaps TRBD1 (5 bases). V was trimmed by 2 bases and J by 2 bases, leaving 13 bases between them. Germline V gene lookup returns CDR1 SGHDN and CDR2 FVKESK. The CDR3 runs to 15 residues. The CDR3: CASSQKQVWAYEQYF. The CDR3 DNA follows: TGTGCCAGCAGCCAAAAACAGGTCTGGGCCTACGAGCAGTACTTC.